This T cell receptor (beta chain) was obtained from a study of T cell changes during pregnancy in multiple sclerosis. The germline V gene encodes CDR1 MDHEN and CDR2 SYDVKM. The germline V and J ends were trimmed by 5 bases and 2 bases, with 14 bases remaining between them. The CDR3 has 15 residues. Assay used: immunoSEQ multiplex PCR; TCRdb lists only in-frame clones, some missing. Of 13,000 to 15,000 clones in the sample, over 90% were seen once. This receptor was identified in a female donor in good health, enrolled as a control in a pregnancy study. V is TRBV28 and J is TRBJ2-3; perhaps TRBD1 as D (8 bases). Sequenced here: peripheral blood, sampled in the second trimester of pregnancy. The CDR3 sequence is CASSLADRDTDTQYF. In DNA form, the CDR3 reads TGTGCCAGCAGTCTAGCGGACAGGGACACAGATACGCAGTATTTT.